These 18 T cell receptor beta chains share one sample of origin, sequenced in a study of beta chain features in type 1 diabetes. Expressed TCRB transcripts got sequenced, as all isolated RNA was reverse transcribed. Only in-frame clones appear in the TCRdb table, and some are missing; sequencing was by immunoSEQ multiplex PCR. The sample holds 350,000 to 450,000 clones, 11% to 15% seen once. The sequenced material came from naive CD4+ T cells from blood. These receptors all stem from a man aged 30 to 39 in good health.

This clone has more than one count but fewer than ten. This chain links TRBV7-3 with TRBJ2-6; 8 bases agree with TRBD2. This CDR3 contains 16 residues. V gave up 5 bases and J gave up 0 bases; unmatched junction bases: 3. CDR1 is SGHTA, CDR2 FQGTGA, per germline. CDR3: CASSSGGTSGANVLTF. The CDR3 DNA reads TGTGCCAGCAGCAGCGGGGGCACCTCTGGGGCCAACGTCCTGACTTTC.

The sample holds a few counts of this clone. The rearrangement joins TRBV7-6 to TRBJ1-5, with D hard to call. The V end lost 1 base, the J end lost 5 bases, and 12 bases lay between the germline ends. The CDR3 has 15 residues. The germline V gene has CDR1 SGHVS and CDR2 FNYEAQ. CDR3: CASSLEKHSDQPQHF. CDR3 bases: TGTGCCAGCAGCTTAGAAAAGCACAGCGATCAGCCCCAGCATTTT.

The chain uses TRBV25-1 and TRBJ2-7, with 9 bases aligning to TRBD1. Trimming took 5 bases from V and 4 from J; bases not matched to a gene: 6. The CDR3 is 14 residues long. Germline V gene data show CDR1 as MGHDK and CDR2 as SYGVNS. In nucleotides, the CDR3 is TGTGCCAGCAGTCCGGGACAGGGAAGATACGAGCAGTACTTC. This codes for CASSPGQGRYEQYF.

The chain combines TRBV15 with TRBJ2-5, with D possibly being TRBD1 or TRBD2 (5 bases each). CDR3 length: 14 amino acids. Trimming shortened V by 4 bases and J by 5 bases, and 14 bases separated the two germline ends. Germline CDR1 and CDR2: LNHNV and YYDKDF (reference sequence). CDR3 nucleotides: TGTGCCACCAGCACCCTCGAGGGGCTGGAGACCCAGTACTTC. Translated, it gives CATSTLEGLETQYF.

In its sample, this clone was seen a few times. The V and J genes are TRBV2 and TRBJ1-6, with D possibly TRBD1 on 5 matching bases. The CDR3 runs to 15 residues. Per the germline V gene, CDR1 is SNHLY and CDR2 is FYNNEI. V was shortened by 4 bases and J by 7 bases, with 14 bases between the two germline ends. The DNA for the CDR3 is TGTGCCAGCAGTGTTATTGAGGGGAGAAATTCACCCCTCCACTTT. It codes for CASSVIEGRNSPLHF.

This clone occurred a few times. The rearrangement links TRBV4-3 to TRBJ1-6; 8 bases fit TRBD1. V shed 1 base, J shed 6 bases, and the junction held 5 bases outside the gene matches. The CDR3 consists of 16 residues. In germline, CDR1 is LGHNA, CDR2 YSLEER. The CDR3 region has the DNA TGCGCCAGCAGCCAAGTTCCTGGACAGGGTAATTCACCCCTCCACTTT. Its translation: CASSQVPGQGNSPLHF.

The chain carries TRBV9 and TRBJ1-1; D not certain. The CDR3 spans 13 residues. Germline CDR1 and CDR2: SGDLS and YYNGEE. V lost 3 bases to trimming and J lost 1 base, with 7 bases between them. CDR3 bases: TGTGCCAGCAGCGGGTCGGGGAACACTGAAGCTTTCTTT. Encoded protein: CASSGSGNTEAFF.

The chain uses TRBV4-3 and TRBJ1-2; tentative D call: TRBD1 (6 bases). Germline CDR1 and CDR2: LGHNA and YSLEER. The CDR3 sequence is 14 residues long. Trimming left V 1 base short and J 4 bases short, with 10 bases between. The CDR3 here is CASSQGQAGYGYTF. CDR3 coding DNA: TGCGCCAGCAGCCAAGGACAGGCGGGCTATGGCTACACCTTC.

This rearrangement joins TRBV6-5 to TRBJ2-5; D not resolved. CDR1 MNHEY and CDR2 SVGAGI come from the germline V gene. The CDR3 contains 15 residues. V was clipped by 6 bases and J by 0 bases, with 14 bases between them. The DNA for the CDR3 is TGTGCCAGCAGCCGAATGACCCCGTACCAAGAGACCCAGTACTTC. Its translation is CASSRMTPYQETQYF.

V and J are TRBV18 and TRBJ1-5; D is ambiguous. This CDR3 comprises 16 residues. Germline V gene lookup returns CDR1 KGHSH and CDR2 LQKENI. The V end lost 4 bases, the J end lost 2 bases, and 15 bases lay between the germline ends. The CDR3 nucleotides are TGTGCCAGCTCACAGCTGGGCCCAGGAGGCAATCAGCCCCAGCATTTT. Its translation is CASSQLGPGGNQPQHF.

The sample holds a few counts of this clone. This chain joins TRBV7-9 and TRBJ2-1; D remains unclear. Germline-derived CDR1 and CDR2 are SEHNR and FQNEAQ (reference sequence). The CDR3 loop spans 12 amino acids. The ends were cut back, 1 base at V and 8 bases at J, with 6 bases in the middle. DNA for the CDR3: TGTGCCAGCAGCTTAGTTCGCTATGAGCAGTTCTTC. This codes for CASSLVRYEQFF.

The V call is TRBV27, the J call TRBJ1-1, with 8 positions matching TRBD1. This CDR3 is 15 amino acids long. From germline, CDR1 is MNHEY and CDR2 SMNVEV (reference sequence). V lost 2 bases and J lost 1; bases outside the gene matches: 3. The CDR3 is CASSLPQGGNTEAFF. The CDR3 nucleotides read TGTGCCAGCAGTTTACCACAGGGGGGGAACACTGAAGCTTTCTTT.

The chain carries TRBV7-7 and TRBJ2-5, with 10 nucleotides matching TRBD2. There are 17 residues in the CDR3. The trim removed 5 bases at V and 5 bases at J, leaving 14 bases unmatched. Germline V lookup: CDR1 SSHAT, CDR2 FNYEAQ (reference sequence). CDR3 sequence reads: CASSPAYSGGPHETQYF. The CDR3 nucleotides read TGTGCCAGCAGCCCTGCGTATAGCGGGGGGCCCCACGAGACCCAGTACTTC.

The chain joins TRBV27 to TRBJ2-1; unclear D gene. The CDR3 extends over 17 amino acids. Per germline, CDR1 MNHEY and CDR2 SMNVEV (reference sequence). V was clipped by 2 bases and J by 2 bases, with 16 bases between them. In DNA form, the CDR3 reads TGTGCCAGCAGTTTACTAGGCCAGGCTAAGGCCTACAATGAGCAGTTCTTC. Protein sequence: CASSLLGQAKAYNEQFF.

This clone was observed a handful of times. CDR3 in DNA: TGCGCCAGCAGCCGTGGACTGAACACAGATACGCAGTATTTT. Its translation is CASSRGLNTDTQYF. The V and J genes are TRBV4-3 and TRBJ2-3, with D possibly TRBD2 on 5 matching bases. Trimming stripped 4 bases from V and 2 bases from J, with 10 bases between. Germline-derived CDR1 and CDR2 are LGHNA and YSLEER. The CDR3 consists of 14 residues.

The chain joins TRBV7-9 to TRBJ1-2; D not certain. CDR3 length equals 12 residues. V lost 3 bases to trimming and J lost 5 bases, with 7 bases between them. Germline V lookup: CDR1 SEHNR, CDR2 FQNEAQ (reference sequence). The CDR3 DNA follows: TGTGCCAGCAGCTTTTCAGAATATGGCTACACCTTC. This gives the protein CASSFSEYGYTF.

The table lists this clone with a few counts. The chain links TRBV25-1 to TRBJ2-6, with D tentatively TRBD1 or TRBD2 (5 bases each). V shed 5 bases and J shed 2 bases, with 13 bases lying between them. Looked up from germline, CDR1 is MGHDK and CDR2 is SYGVNS. The CDR3 loop spans 16 amino acids. The CDR3, as DNA: TGTGCCAGCAGTCCCGGGACGCCGACTGGGGCCAACGTCCTGACTTTC. Amino acid sequence: CASSPGTPTGANVLTF. The entire variable domain, with the rest obtained from reference TRBV25-1 and TRBJ2-6, is as follows: EADIYQTPRYLVIGTGKKITLECSQTMGHDKMYWYQQDPGMELHLIHYSYGVNSTEKGDLSSESTVSRIRTEHFPLTLESARPSHTSQYLCASSPGTPTGANVLTFGAGSRLTVL.

This clone occurred a few times. This sequence joins TRBV10-3 and TRBJ2-4, with unresolved D. This CDR3 spans 15 amino acids. CDR1 is ENHRY and CDR2 is SYGVKD in the germline V gene. Between the trimmed V and J ends, which lost 0 bases and 8 bases, there was a span of 14 bases. The CDR3, as DNA: TGTGCCATCAGTGAGTCCTGGCGAGGAGAGTACATTCAGTACTTC. It specifies CAISESWRGEYIQYF.